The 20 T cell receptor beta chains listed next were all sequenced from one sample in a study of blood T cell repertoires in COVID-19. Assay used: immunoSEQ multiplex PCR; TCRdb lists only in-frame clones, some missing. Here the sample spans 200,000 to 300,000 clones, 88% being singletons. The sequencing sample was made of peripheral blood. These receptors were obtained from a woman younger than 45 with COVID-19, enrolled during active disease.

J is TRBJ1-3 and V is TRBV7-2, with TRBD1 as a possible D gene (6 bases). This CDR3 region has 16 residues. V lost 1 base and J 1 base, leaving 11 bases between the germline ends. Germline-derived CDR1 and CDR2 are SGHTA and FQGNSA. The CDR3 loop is CASSLVTGHSGNTIYF. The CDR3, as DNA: TGTGCCAGCAGCTTAGTTACAGGGCATTCTGGAAACACCATATATTTT.

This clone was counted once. As DNA, the CDR3 is TGTGCCAGCAGCGGGCGTCATAGCGGGAGTACGGAGACCCAGTACTTC. Translated: CASSGRHSGSTETQYF. This chain uses TRBV9 with TRBJ2-5; 9 nucleotides agree with TRBD2. With 3 bases clipped from V and 5 bases from J, the junction kept 11 bases outside the gene matches. Looked up from germline, CDR1 is SGDLS and CDR2 is YYNGEE. The CDR3 has 16 residues.

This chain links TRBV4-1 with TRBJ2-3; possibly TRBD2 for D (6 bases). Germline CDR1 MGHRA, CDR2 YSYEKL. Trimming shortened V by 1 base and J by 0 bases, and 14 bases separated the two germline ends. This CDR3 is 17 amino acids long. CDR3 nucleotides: TGCGCCAGCAGCCAAGGACTAAGGAGGGGTAGCACAGATACGCAGTATTTT. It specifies CASSQGLRRGSTDTQYF.

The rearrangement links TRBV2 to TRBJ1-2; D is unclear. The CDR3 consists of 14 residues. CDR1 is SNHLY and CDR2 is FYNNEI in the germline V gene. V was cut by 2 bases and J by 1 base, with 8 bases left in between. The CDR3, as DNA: TGTGCCAGCAGTGAACAGGCGATTAACTATGGCTACACCTTC. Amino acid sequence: CASSEQAINYGYTF.

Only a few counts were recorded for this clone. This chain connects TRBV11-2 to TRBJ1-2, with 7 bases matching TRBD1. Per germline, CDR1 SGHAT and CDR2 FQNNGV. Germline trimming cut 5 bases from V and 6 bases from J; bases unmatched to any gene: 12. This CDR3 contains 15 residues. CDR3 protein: CASSPRTGLVDGYTF. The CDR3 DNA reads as TGTGCCAGCAGCCCTCGGACAGGCCTAGTGGATGGCTACACCTTC.

In DNA, the CDR3 is TGTGCCAGCAGTTGGGGGGAACCAGCTTTCTTT. Protein sequence: CASSWGEPAFF. The genes are TRBV12-3 or TRBV12-4 and TRBJ1-1; D might be TRBD1 (5 bases). The CDR3 is made up of 11 amino acids. The germline V and J ends were trimmed by 4 bases and 10 bases, with 10 bases remaining between them.

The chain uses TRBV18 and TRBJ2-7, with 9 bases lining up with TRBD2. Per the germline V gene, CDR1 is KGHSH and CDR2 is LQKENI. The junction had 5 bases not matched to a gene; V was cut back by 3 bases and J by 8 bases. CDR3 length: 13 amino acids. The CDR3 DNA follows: TGTGCCAGCTCACCTCCCGGACTAGCGCAGCAGTACGTC. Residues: CASSPPGLAQQYV.

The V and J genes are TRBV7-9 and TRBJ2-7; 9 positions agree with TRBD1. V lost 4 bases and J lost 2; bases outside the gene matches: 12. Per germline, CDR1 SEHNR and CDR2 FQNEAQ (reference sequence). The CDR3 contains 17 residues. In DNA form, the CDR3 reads TGTGCCAGCAGCTACTTGACAACCGGGACAGGGACCTACGAGCAGTACGTC. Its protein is CASSYLTTGTGTYEQYV.

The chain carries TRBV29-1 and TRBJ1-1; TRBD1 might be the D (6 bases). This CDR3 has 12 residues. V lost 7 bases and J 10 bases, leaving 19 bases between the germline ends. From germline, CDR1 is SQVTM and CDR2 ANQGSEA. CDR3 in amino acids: CSAGEGEIGAFF. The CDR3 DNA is TGCAGCGCCGGGGAGGGGGAAATAGGAGCTTTCTTT.

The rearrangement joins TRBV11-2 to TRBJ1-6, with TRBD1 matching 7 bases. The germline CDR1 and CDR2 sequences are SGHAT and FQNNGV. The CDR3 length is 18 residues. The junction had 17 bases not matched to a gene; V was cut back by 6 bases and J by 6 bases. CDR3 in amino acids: CASRTYRGRPAINSPLHF. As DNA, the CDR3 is TGTGCCAGCAGGACGTACAGGGGCCGACCTGCCATTAATTCACCCCTCCACTTT.

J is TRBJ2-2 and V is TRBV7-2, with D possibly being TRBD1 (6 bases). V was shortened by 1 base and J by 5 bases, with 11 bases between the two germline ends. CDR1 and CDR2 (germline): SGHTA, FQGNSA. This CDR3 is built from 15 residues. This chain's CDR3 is CASSLGHRDTGELFF. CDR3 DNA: TGTGCCAGCAGCTTAGGTCACAGGGATACCGGGGAGCTGTTTTTT.

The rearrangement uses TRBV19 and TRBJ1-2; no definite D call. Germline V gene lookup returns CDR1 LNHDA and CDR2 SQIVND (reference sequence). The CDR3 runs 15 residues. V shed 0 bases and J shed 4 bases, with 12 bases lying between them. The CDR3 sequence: CASSIETSWFYGYTF. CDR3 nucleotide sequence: TGTGCCAGTAGTATAGAAACTTCATGGTTCTATGGCTACACCTTC. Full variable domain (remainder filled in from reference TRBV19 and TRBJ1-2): DGGITQSPKYLFRKEGQNVTLSCEQNLNHDAMYWYRQDPGQGLRLIYYSQIVNDFQKGDIAEGYSVSREKKESFPLTVTSAQKNPTAFYLCASSIETSWFYGYTFGSGTRLTVV.

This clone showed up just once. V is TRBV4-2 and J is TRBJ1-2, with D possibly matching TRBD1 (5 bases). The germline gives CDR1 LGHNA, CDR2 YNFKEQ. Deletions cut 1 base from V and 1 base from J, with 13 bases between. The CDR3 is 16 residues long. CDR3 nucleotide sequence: TGTGCCAGCAGCCAAGCAGACTTGACAGTTAACTATGGCTACACCTTC. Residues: CASSQADLTVNYGYTF.

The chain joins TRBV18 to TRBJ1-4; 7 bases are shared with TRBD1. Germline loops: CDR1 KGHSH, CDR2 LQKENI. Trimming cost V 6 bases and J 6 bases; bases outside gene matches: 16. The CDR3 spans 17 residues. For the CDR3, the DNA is TGTGCCAGCTCCCTGAATGGGGACAGTTTCGGGGATGAAAAACTGTTTTTT. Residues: CASSLNGDSFGDEKLFF. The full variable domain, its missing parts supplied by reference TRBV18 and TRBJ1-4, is NAGVMQNPRHLVRRRGQEARLRCSPMKGHSHVYWYRQLPEEGLKFMVYLQKENIIDESGMPKERFSAEFPKEGPSILRIQQVVRGDSAAYFCASSLNGDSFGDEKLFFGSGTQLSVL.

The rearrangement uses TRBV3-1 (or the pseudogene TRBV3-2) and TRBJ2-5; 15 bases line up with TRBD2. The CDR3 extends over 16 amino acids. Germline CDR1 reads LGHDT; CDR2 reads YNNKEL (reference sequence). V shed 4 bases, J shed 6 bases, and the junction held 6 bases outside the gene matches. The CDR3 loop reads CASSPRTSGGAQTQYF. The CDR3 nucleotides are TGTGCCAGCAGCCCACGGACTAGCGGGGGGGCGCAGACCCAGTACTTC.

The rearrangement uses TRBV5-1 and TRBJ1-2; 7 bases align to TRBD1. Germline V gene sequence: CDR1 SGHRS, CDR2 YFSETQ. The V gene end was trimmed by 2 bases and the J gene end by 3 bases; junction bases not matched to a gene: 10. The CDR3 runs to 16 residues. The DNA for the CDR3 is TGCGCCAGCAGCTTCGGGACAGCACAAATGGACTATGGCTACACCTTC. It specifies CASSFGTAQMDYGYTF.

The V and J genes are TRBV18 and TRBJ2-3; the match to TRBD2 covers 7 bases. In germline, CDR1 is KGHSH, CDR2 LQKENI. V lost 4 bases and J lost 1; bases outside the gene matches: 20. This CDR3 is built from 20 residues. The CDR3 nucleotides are TGTGCCAGCTCACTTGGAGGCCTAGCGGAGTGGTATGGTGGCACAGATACGCAGTATTTT. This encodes CASSLGGLAEWYGGTDTQYF.

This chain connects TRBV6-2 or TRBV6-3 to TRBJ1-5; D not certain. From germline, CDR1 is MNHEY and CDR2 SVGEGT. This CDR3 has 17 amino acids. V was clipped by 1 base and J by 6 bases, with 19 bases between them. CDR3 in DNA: TGTGCCAGCAGTTACTATAGCGGAGGGTCCTGGGCTCAGCCCCAGCATTTT. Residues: CASSYYSGGSWAQPQHF.

CDR3 bases: TGCGCCAGCAGCTTACGCTCTAGAACTTTAAGCGGCTACACCTTC. This encodes CASSLRSRTLSGYTF. The chain combines TRBV5-1 with TRBJ1-2; no definite D call. With 2 bases removed from V and 8 bases from J, the gap between germline ends came to 19 bases. Germline V lookup: CDR1 SGHRS, CDR2 YFSETQ. The CDR3 length is 15 residues.

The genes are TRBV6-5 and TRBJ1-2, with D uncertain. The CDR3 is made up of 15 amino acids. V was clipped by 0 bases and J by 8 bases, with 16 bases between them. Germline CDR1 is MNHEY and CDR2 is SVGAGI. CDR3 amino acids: CASSYSRVIPWGYTF. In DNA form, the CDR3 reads TGTGCCAGCAGTTACTCGCGGGTAATCCCGTGGGGCTACACCTTC.